This TCR beta chain was retrieved from a study of cytomegalovirus exposure and HLA in healthy donors. Study-level information: Early released data comprised some 85 million unique TCRs from HLA-typed donors.

V dropped 1 base and J dropped 4 bases, with 11 bases sitting between them. CDR3 length equals 14 residues. The V gene's germline CDR1 is SGHTA and CDR2 FQGNSA. The PCR contained 60 Vbeta and 13 Jbeta primers. Profiling relied on immunoSEQ multiplex PCR, and the TCRdb table lists in-frame clones only, not all of them. The sample totals about 48,000 clones; its top ten clones hold over 2%. The chain has TRBV7-2 and TRBJ2-7; a weak D match, TRBD1 (7 bases). Material: PBMCs. The TCR comes from a woman aged 40 to 49 in good health and CMV-seronegative. The CDR3 reads CASSLGRGLYEQYF. DNA for the CDR3: TGTGCCAGCAGCTTAGGGAGGGGGCTTTACGAGCAGTACTTC.